The sequence of this T cell receptor (beta chain) was determined in a study of T cell repertoires in cytomegalovirus infection. The overall study: HLA-B-restricted CMV epitopes that are well studied were used alongside recently identified HLA-C-restricted ones. Both a matching HLA type and CMV infection were indicated by public TCR beta signatures. The study, taken as a whole, reports: Ex vivo responses were dominated by HLA-C-restricted CMV-specific TCR beta clonotypes.

V lost 1 base to trimming and J lost 6 bases, with 5 bases between them. Germline V CDR1 and CDR2: MGHRA, YSYEKL. This CDR3 has 12 residues. Many counts were recorded for this clonotype. Its antigen is not known. TCRdb recomputed calls from the reads with MiXCR, one row per CDR3 protein. The sample carries approximately 270,000 distinct CDR3 sequences, less than 25% recorded once. The V gene is TRBV4-1, the J gene TRBJ2-3; D call uncertain. Here the sequenced sample was cultured PBMCs, taken from culture after CMV antigen stimulation. The clonotype originates from a human donor in good health (CMV status not recorded). Some clones in this sample may be carry-over from other donors' samples. The CDR3 protein is CASSQAADTQYF. DNA for the CDR3: TGCGCCAGCAGCCAAGCGGCGGATACGCAGTATTTT.